What follows describes a single TCR beta chain. What it binds is unknown. Compared with germline, one end of the junction differs, possibly owing to a read error. The data derive from a study of somatic mutations in cytotoxic T cells in rheumatoid arthritis. Across the study: Including V beta1+ cells that were sequenced for TCRB, some T-cell populations stained with V beta antibodies were flow-sorted at nearly 100% purity. Findings and limits, study-wide: The antigen targets of the expanded CD8+ clones lacked identification. A single CD8+ clone exceeded 20% of CD8+ cells in about an eighth of the roughly 60 patients.

The protocol was immunoSEQ multiplex PCR, while the TCRdb copy is restricted to in-frame clones and leaves out a portion. This sample carries 15,000 or so clones, about 77% of them seen once, and the ten largest clones take under 20%. CD4+ cells and CD8+ cells were each obtained through positive magnetic bead selection, and their purity was assessed by flow cytometry. This CDR3 is built from 15 residues. CDR1 and CDR2 (germline): SNHLY, FYNNEI. The specimen was CD8+ T cells sorted from blood. The clonotype originates from an adult with rheumatoid arthritis. V and J are TRBV2 and TRBJ1-2; TRBD1 agrees at 7 bases. The CDR3 coding sequence is TGTGCCAGCGGAAAAGACAGGGTACATAACGATGGCTACACCTTC. Its translation: CASGKDRVHNDGYTF.